A selection of T cell receptor beta chains follows, all from one sample in a study of T cell responses to AZD1222 COVID-19 vaccine. Produced via immunoSEQ multiplex PCR; TCRdb's table is partial and in-frame only. Of around 78,000 clones listed, 90% were seen once; the top ten hold about 1.3%. The material sequenced was peripheral blood, taken 28 days after the second AZD1222 dose. All receptors derive from an adult who received the AZD1222 COVID-19 vaccine. Each CDR3 is given with its conserved first and last residue. The D gene is left open where the match is weak. For some rows the clone size is stated as once, few or many, or as a class when expanded; others skip it.

d_call	v_call	j_call	clone_size	cdr3_aa	cdr3_nt
-	TRBV7-2	TRBJ1-3	-	CASSLSWGSNTIYF	TGTGCCAGCAGCTTATCTTGGGGATCTAACACCATATATTTT
-	TRBV4-3	TRBJ2-7	-	CASSQGSSLVRGREQYF	TGCGCCAGCAGCCAAGGAAGTTCGCTGGTCAGAGGGAGGGAGCAGTACTTC
-	TRBV28	TRBJ1-4	-	CASSGQGWQEKLFF	TGTGCCAGCAGTGGGCAGGGGTGGCAAGAAAAACTGTTTTTT
-	TRBV19	TRBJ1-6	-	CASRRPSSYNSPLHF	TGTGCCAGTCGACGGCCGAGCTCCTATAATTCACCCCTCCACTTT
TRBD1	TRBV6-5	TRBJ1-5	-	CASSETGWQPQHF	TGTGCCAGCAGCGAGACAGGGTGGCAGCCCCAGCATTTT
TRBD1	TRBV19	TRBJ2-3	-	CASSGYGQGLRTDTQYF	TGTGCCAGTAGTGGCTACGGACAGGGGCTCCGCACAGATACGCAGTATTTT
TRBD1	TRBV28	TRBJ1-6	-	CASIQGGASPSPLHF	TGTGCCAGCATCCAAGGGGGCGCATCCCCATCACCCCTCCACTTT
-	TRBV7-3	TRBJ2-6	-	CASSLLPSGANVLTF	TGTGCCAGCAGCCTTCTCCCCTCTGGGGCCAACGTCCTGACTTTC
-	TRBV24-1	TRBJ2-3	-	CATSGSRGSAGDTQYF	TGTGCCACCAGTGGTAGTCGAGGGTCAGCTGGAGATACGCAGTATTTT
TRBD2	TRBV3-1/TRBV3-2	TRBJ2-1	-	CASSQTWGGDNEQFF	TGTGCCAGCAGCCAAACGTGGGGGGGGGACAATGAGCAGTTCTTC
TRBD1	TRBV30	TRBJ1-3	-	CAWSVGTGPGNTIYF	TGTGCCTGGAGTGTGGGGACAGGGCCTGGAAACACCATATATTTT
-	TRBV19	TRBJ1-1	-	CASSRTVVNTEAFF	TGTGCCAGTAGTAGGACGGTTGTCAACACTGAAGCTTTCTTT
-	TRBV29-1	TRBJ1-2	-	CSVVPENGPGYTF	TGCAGCGTCGTACCTGAGAACGGACCTGGCTACACCTTC
-	TRBV7-2	TRBJ1-6	-	CASSLGNYQGRNSPLHF	TGTGCCAGCAGCTTAGGGAATTACCAGGGTCGGAATTCACCCCTCCACTTT
-	TRBV4-2	TRBJ2-2	-	CASSQPPTGGELFF	TGTGCCAGCAGCCAACCTCCAACTGGGGGGGAGCTGTTTTTT
-	TRBV6-1	TRBJ1-6	-	CASSEVPGASYNSPLHF	TGTGCCAGCAGTGAGGTCCCGGGGGCTTCTTATAATTCACCCCTCCACTTT
TRBD1	TRBV6-4	TRBJ1-1	-	CARVDRECTEAFF	TGTGCCAGGGTGGACAGGGAGTGCACTGAAGCTTTCTTT
-	TRBV28	TRBJ2-7	few	CASSYHDREAEQYF	TGTGCCAGCAGCTACCATGACAGGGAGGCCGAGCAGTACTTC
-	TRBV7-3	TRBJ2-7	-	CASSLMGQAEQYF	TGTGCCAGCAGCTTAATGGGCCAGGCAGAGCAGTACTTC
TRBD2	TRBV30	TRBJ2-1	-	CAWSVKGLAGGSYNEQFF	TGTGCCTGGAGTGTAAAGGGACTAGCGGGAGGCTCCTACAATGAGCAGTTCTTC
TRBD2	TRBV3-1/TRBV3-2	TRBJ2-6	-	CASSQEGLAGGVSEANVLTF	TGTGCCAGCAGCCAAGAGGGGCTAGCGGGGGGCGTCTCGGAGGCCAACGTCCTGACTTTC
-	TRBV7-7	TRBJ1-4	-	CASSLGTAEKLFF	TGTGCCAGCAGCCTCGGGACTGCTGAAAAACTGTTTTTT
-	TRBV25-1	TRBJ2-7	-	CASTQELTYEQYF	TGTGCCAGCACCCAGGAGCTTACCTACGAGCAGTACTTC
-	TRBV7-2	TRBJ1-2	few	CASSEAGVNYGYTF	TGTGCCAGCAGTGAGGCAGGAGTTAACTATGGCTACACCTTC
-	TRBV7-9	TRBJ1-5	-	CASSGSGVANQPQHF	TGTGCCAGCTCCGGATCAGGGGTCGCAAATCAGCCCCAGCATTTT
TRBD2	TRBV30	TRBJ2-7	-	CAWTRTSGKTPQYF	TGTGCCTGGACCCGGACTAGCGGGAAGACTCCGCAGTACTTC
TRBD1	TRBV5-8	TRBJ1-5	-	CASSLDTGGNQPQHF	TGTGCCAGCAGCTTGGATACAGGGGGCAATCAGCCCCAGCATTTT
-	TRBV6-2/TRBV6-3	TRBJ2-7	-	CASSYWRNGEQYF	TGTGCCAGCAGTTACTGGCGAAATGGTGAGCAGTACTTC
TRBD1	TRBV5-4	TRBJ1-6	-	CASSRDRGRHNSPLHF	TGTGCCAGCAGCAGGGACAGGGGGAGGCATAATTCACCCCTCCACTTT
-	TRBV28	TRBJ2-2	-	CASSLPNGELFF	TGTGCCAGCAGTCTCCCCAACGGGGAGCTGTTTTTT
-	TRBV7-3	TRBJ2-5	-	CASSLGPRRTQYF	TGTGCCAGCAGCCTGGGCCCCCGCCGGACCCAGTACTTC
-	TRBV19	TRBJ1-6	once	CASTLAGIYNSPLHF	TGTGCCAGTACCCTCGCGGGTATATATAATTCACCCCTCCACTTT
-	TRBV5-6	TRBJ2-1	once	CASSSRQAIYNEQFF	TGTGCCAGCAGCTCCAGACAGGCTATCTACAATGAGCAGTTCTTC
TRBD1	TRBV28	TRBJ2-7	-	CASSSGQGVEQYF	TGTGCCAGCAGTTCGGGACAGGGGGTGGAGCAGTACTTC
-	TRBV28	TRBJ1-6	-	CASSLGGGDNSPLHF	TGTGCCAGCAGTTTAGGGGGGGGCGATAATTCACCCCTCCACTTT
TRBD1	TRBV11-2	TRBJ2-7	few	CASMDRPTYEQYF	TGTGCCAGCATGGACAGGCCGACCTACGAGCAGTACTTC
-	TRBV19	TRBJ2-1	-	CASSVDYNEQFF	TGTGCCAGTAGTGTTGACTACAATGAGCAGTTCTTC
TRBD1	TRBV18	TRBJ1-1	-	CASSPAGGGTEAFF	TGTGCCAGCTCACCAGCAGGGGGCGGCACTGAAGCTTTCTTT
-	TRBV6-4	TRBJ2-7	-	CASSVDVRGKSSYEQYF	TGTGCCAGCAGCGTTGATGTAAGGGGCAAGAGCTCCTACGAGCAGTACTTC
TRBD1	TRBV14	TRBJ1-2	-	CASSRDRGYGYTF	TGTGCCAGCAGCCGAGACAGGGGCTATGGCTACACCTTC
TRBD1	TRBV29-1	TRBJ2-1	-	CSVVGAGGSYNEQFF	TGCAGCGTTGTGGGGGCAGGGGGCTCCTACAATGAGCAGTTCTTC
-	TRBV18	TRBJ1-5	-	CATRTDRNQPQHF	TGTGCCACCAGGACAGACCGCAATCAGCCCCAGCATTTT
-	TRBV7-2	TRBJ2-6	-	CASSIEGANVLTF	TGTGCCAGCAGCATTGAAGGGGCCAACGTCCTGACTTTC
-	TRBV28	TRBJ1-1	few	CASSSESGTINTEAFF	TGTGCCAGCAGTTCAGAATCCGGGACAATTAACACTGAAGCTTTCTTT
-	TRBV19	TRBJ1-5	-	CASTEDRSSNQPQHF	TGTGCCAGTACCGAAGACAGGTCTAGCAATCAGCCCCAGCATTTT
TRBD2	TRBV18	TRBJ2-1	-	CASSPRTGGANEQFF	TGTGCCAGCTCACCTCGAACGGGGGGTGCGAATGAGCAGTTCTTC
-	TRBV3-1/TRBV3-2	TRBJ1-1	-	CASSQAAAEAEAFF	TGTGCCAGCAGCCAAGCGGCAGCAGAGGCTGAAGCTTTCTTT
-	TRBV27	TRBJ1-5	-	CASSVTGPQPQHF	TGTGCCAGCAGCGTGACAGGACCTCAGCCCCAGCATTTT
TRBD1	TRBV13	TRBJ1-1	-	CASSPLGSQQGTEAFF	TGTGCCAGCAGCCCATTAGGGTCCCAACAGGGGACGGAAGCTTTCTTT
-	TRBV30	TRBJ1-4	-	CAWSNPPGPVGEKLFF	TGTGCCTGGAGTAACCCTCCGGGACCAGTAGGAGAAAAACTGTTTTTT
TRBD1	TRBV6-6	TRBJ2-5	-	CASSLTFRQGARETQYF	TGTGCCAGCAGTCTCACATTCCGACAGGGGGCGAGGGAGACCCAGTACTTC
TRBD1	TRBV2	TRBJ2-5	-	CASSEPLGGRGLSETQYF	TGTGCCAGCAGTGAACCCTTGGGTGGCAGGGGGCTGTCAGAGACCCAGTACTTC